Given below is one T cell receptor beta chain in context. The target antigen is unknown. A read error may account for a junction end that differs from germline. The source of the sample is a study of prognosis after radiotherapy for stage I lung cancer. Study outcomes and limitations: The median unique TCR clone count dropped from around 10,000 to 6,900 after stereotactic body radiation therapy.

The CDR3 contains 14 residues. The V gene's germline CDR1 is SGHAT and CDR2 FQNNGV. From genomic DNA, two-round multiplex PCR was used to amplify TCR beta CDR3. Initially, in first-round PCR, primers specific to each TRBV and TRBJ gene were used. One entry per CDR3 protein, called by TCRdb with MiXCR from the multiplex PCR reads. The sample has 30,000 to 35,000 distinct CDR3 sequences; 40% to 55% are singletons. Sequencing was performed on PBMCs, taken before or after stereotactic body radiation therapy (not recorded which). This receptor was obtained from a donor aged 50 or older with non-small cell lung cancer. The chain uses TRBV11-2 and TRBJ2-7; TRBD1 aligns across 9 bases. CDR3: CASISGQGWYDQYF. CDR3 nucleotide sequence: TGTGCCAGCATCTCGGGACAGGGTTGGTACGATCAGTACTTC. Looking up the rest from reference TRBV11-2 and TRBJ2-7 gives the full variable domain: EAGVAQSPRYKIIEKRQSVAFWCNPISGHATLYWYQQILGQGPKLLIQFQNNGVVDDSQLPKDRFSAERLKGVDSTLKIQPAKLEDSAVYLCASISGQGWYDQYFGPGTRLTVT.